The 25 T cell receptor beta chains below were found in one sample sequenced in a study of CD8 T cells in ankylosing spondylitis. One entry per CDR3 protein, called by TCRdb with MiXCR from the 5' RACE reads. The sample lists 30,000 to 45,000 distinct CDR3 sequences, approximately 3% occurring once. Material: blood, either unsorted or a sorted T cell fraction (not recorded which). The receptors were sampled from a male donor with ankylosing spondylitis or in good health (not recorded which).

Many counts were recorded for this clonotype. The chain recombines TRBV9 with TRBJ2-1, with TRBD1 identical over 7 bases. The V segment lost 3 bases and the J segment 1 base; nucleotides outside the gene matches: 7. The CDR3 covers 16 residues. From germline, CDR1 is SGDLS and CDR2 YYNGEE. For the CDR3, the DNA is TGTGCCAGCAGCGGACAGGGTTCAGGGTCCTACAATGAGCAGTTCTTC. Protein product: CASSGQGSGSYNEQFF.

This clonotype was observed many times. J is TRBJ1-1 and V is TRBV9; D call uncertain. CDR1 and CDR2 (germline): SGDLS, YYNGEE. CDR3 length: 17 amino acids. V lost 2 bases and J lost 0, with 17 bases in between. In DNA form, the CDR3 reads TGTGCCAGCAGCGTTTCCCAGGCAGGCCCGATGAACACTGAAGCTTTCTTT. Residues: CASSVSQAGPMNTEAFF.

This clonotype has at least ten counts. The chain recombines TRBV9 with TRBJ2-2; 13 bases are shared with TRBD2. Looked up from germline, CDR1 is SGDLS and CDR2 is YYNGEE. The CDR3 is 16 residues long. The junction had 5 bases not matched to a gene; V was cut back by 3 bases and J by 6 bases. The CDR3 loop is CASSAGLAGVSGELFF. The CDR3 DNA follows: TGTGCCAGCAGCGCTGGACTAGCGGGAGTTTCCGGGGAGCTGTTTTTT. Looking up the rest from reference TRBV9 and TRBJ2-2 gives the full variable domain: DSGVTQTPKHLITATGQRVTLRCSPRSGDLSVYWYQQSLDQGLQFLIQYYNGEERAKGNILERFSAQQFPDLHSELNLSSLELGDSALYFCASSAGLAGVSGELFFGEGSRLTVL.

The J gene is TRBJ1-5, the V gene TRBV9, with 8 positions matching TRBD1. J lost 7 bases, V lost 3 bases, and 6 bases had no gene match. Germline assignment: CDR1 SGDLS and CDR2 YYNGEE. The CDR3 is 14 amino acids. The CDR3: CASSAGGAYQPQHF. CDR3 DNA: TGTGCCAGCAGCGCAGGGGGCGCATACCAGCCCCAGCATTTT.

This clonotype was observed at least ten times. The chain links TRBV9 to TRBJ2-6, with TRBD1 identical over 7 bases. The length of the CDR3 is 17 residues. The junction had 4 bases not matched to a gene; V was cut back by 0 bases and J by 1 base. The germline gives CDR1 SGDLS, CDR2 YYNGEE. The CDR3 DNA reads TGTGCCAGCAGCGTAGCCCGACAGGGTTCTGGGGCCAACGTCCTGACTTTC. Translating gives CASSVARQGSGANVLTF.

This clonotype has at least ten counts. V is TRBV9 and J is TRBJ2-4, with 9 nucleotides matching TRBD1. Germline CDR1 is SGDLS and CDR2 is YYNGEE. The CDR3 totals 16 residues. The junction had 4 bases not matched to a gene; V was cut back by 0 bases and J by 3 bases. In nucleotides, the CDR3 is TGTGCCAGCAGCGTAGGGGACAGGGAAGGCAAAAACATTCAGTACTTC. It is translated as CASSVGDREGKNIQYF.

This chain uses TRBV9 with TRBJ2-3; 7 nucleotides match TRBD2. The germline gives CDR1 SGDLS, CDR2 YYNGEE. This CDR3 comprises 18 residues. The V and J ends lost 0 bases and 6 bases, in that order; junction bases with no gene match: 16. In DNA, the CDR3 is TGTGCCAGCAGCGTAGTTTCGGGCCCGGGAAGGGGAGGGGATACGCAGTATTTT. This translates into CASSVVSGPGRGGDTQYF.

This clonotype was observed at least ten times. This chain joins TRBV9 and TRBJ2-4; no reliable D call. Trimming left V 4 bases short and J 6 bases short, with 8 bases between. CDR3 size: 12 residues. The germline CDR1 and CDR2 sequences are SGDLS and YYNGEE. CDR3 region: CASSSSRNIQYF. The CDR3 coding sequence is TGTGCCAGCAGCTCGTCTCGAAACATTCAGTACTTC.

This clonotype was detected only a few times. The chain links TRBV9 to TRBJ1-2; 8 bases match TRBD1. This CDR3 has 14 residues. Germline lookup yields CDR1 SGDLS and CDR2 YYNGEE. After removal of 3 bases from V and 5 bases from J, the junction contained 6 bases not matched to a gene. CDR3 in amino acids: CASSAMTGDYGYTF. The CDR3 DNA follows: TGTGCCAGCAGCGCCATGACAGGGGATTATGGCTACACCTTC.

V is TRBV9 and J is TRBJ2-2; 9 bases fit TRBD2. Trimming at V came to 4 bases and at J to 5 bases, leaving 6 bases not matched to a gene. Looked up from germline, CDR1 is SGDLS and CDR2 is YYNGEE. This CDR3 is built from 15 residues. The CDR3 spells CASSPRAGGTGELFF. The CDR3 DNA is TGTGCCAGCAGCCCTCGAGCGGGAGGAACCGGGGAGCTGTTTTTT.

The chain couples TRBV9 to TRBJ2-1; TRBD2 agrees at 13 bases. This CDR3 contains 17 residues. Trimming cost V 2 bases and J 5 bases; bases outside gene matches: 7. In germline, CDR1 is SGDLS, CDR2 YYNGEE. The CDR3 is CASSVRLAGGIDNEQFF. The CDR3 coding sequence is TGTGCCAGCAGCGTCAGACTAGCGGGGGGCATCGACAATGAGCAGTTCTTC.

Many counts were recorded for this clonotype. This chain links TRBV9 with TRBJ2-2; 7 bases align to TRBD2. Germline assignment: CDR1 SGDLS and CDR2 YYNGEE. There are 15 residues in the CDR3. V was clipped by 3 bases and J by 4 bases; unmatched bases: 6. The CDR3 spells CASSGTREGTGELFF. DNA for the CDR3: TGTGCCAGCAGCGGAACAAGGGAGGGCACCGGGGAGCTGTTTTTT.

The chain combines TRBV9 with TRBJ2-1, with TRBD2 matching 8 bases. There are 15 residues in the CDR3. Germline assignment: CDR1 SGDLS and CDR2 YYNGEE. The ends lost 4 bases at V and 5 bases at J; junction bases unmatched: 8. For the CDR3, the DNA is TGTGCCAGCAGCCCCAACGGACTAGCCCACAATGAGCAGTTCTTC. Protein sequence: CASSPNGLAHNEQFF.

At least ten counts were recorded for this clonotype. The chain employs TRBV9 and TRBJ1-2; 9 bases align to TRBD1. This CDR3 comprises 14 residues. Germline V gives CDR1 SGDLS, CDR2 YYNGEE. V was pared by 1 base and J by 6 bases, with 4 bases of the junction left unmatched. The CDR3 sequence: CASSVTTGGDGYTF. The CDR3 region has the DNA TGTGCCAGCAGCGTAACCACAGGGGGCGATGGCTACACCTTC.

This clonotype was recorded at least ten times. The CDR3 loop is CASSVEVGNAQETQYF. The CDR3 region has the DNA TGTGCCAGCAGCGTAGAAGTTGGCAACGCCCAAGAGACCCAGTACTTC. The V and J genes are TRBV9 and TRBJ2-5, with D hard to call. This CDR3 comprises 16 residues. Trimming pared 0 bases from V and 1 base from J, leaving 13 bases between. CDR1 and CDR2 (germline): SGDLS, YYNGEE.

This clonotype was observed many times. The chain uses TRBV9 and TRBJ2-2, with 10 nucleotides matching TRBD2. The CDR3 has 17 amino acids. CDR1 and CDR2 from the germline V gene are SGDLS and YYNGEE. With V trimmed by 3 bases and J by 4 bases, 9 bases remained unmatched. As DNA, the CDR3 is TGTGCCAGCAGCGCCGGGACTAGCGTGCCTACCACCGGGGAGCTGTTTTTT. It translates to CASSAGTSVPTTGELFF.

Many counts were recorded for this clonotype. This chain links TRBV9 with TRBJ1-2; the D is unclear. CDR1 is SGDLS, CDR2 YYNGEE, per germline. The CDR3 has 14 amino acids. The V end was cut by 0 bases, the J end by 1 base, with 7 bases between. The CDR3 nucleotides are TGTGCCAGCAGCGTAGTCGTAGATAACTATGGCTACACCTTC. It specifies CASSVVVDNYGYTF.

There are many counts of this clonotype. The chain is built from TRBV9 and TRBJ2-3; D is uncertain. The CDR3 extends over 15 amino acids. Looked up from germline, CDR1 is SGDLS and CDR2 is YYNGEE. Trimming pared 0 bases from V and 0 bases from J, leaving 8 bases between. The CDR3 sequence is CASSVDSGSTDTQYF. The CDR3 coding sequence is TGTGCCAGCAGCGTAGATTCCGGTAGCACAGATACGCAGTATTTT. Drawing the rest from reference TRBV9 and TRBJ2-3, the complete variable domain is DSGVTQTPKHLITATGQRVTLRCSPRSGDLSVYWYQQSLDQGLQFLIQYYNGEERAKGNILERFSAQQFPDLHSELNLSSLELGDSALYFCASSVDSGSTDTQYFGPGTRLTVL.

In its sample, this clonotype was seen many times. The chain is built from TRBV9 and TRBJ2-3; 9 bases fit TRBD2. The CDR3 covers 20 residues. The germline CDR1 and CDR2 sequences are SGDLS and YYNGEE. Trimming took 0 bases from V and 0 from J; bases not matched to a gene: 14. The CDR3 DNA is TGTGCCAGCAGCGTAGGAGAGAGAAGCGGGGGGACTACTAGCACAGATACGCAGTATTTT. This gives the protein CASSVGERSGGTTSTDTQYF.

This clonotype was counted ten times or more. The rearrangement links TRBV9 to TRBJ1-2, with TRBD1 matching over 7 bases. V shed 5 bases and J 2 bases; nucleotides not matched to a gene: 0. The V gene's germline CDR1 is SGDLS and CDR2 YYNGEE. This CDR3 is 12 amino acids long. The CDR3 region is CASRGQNYGYTF. In DNA form, the CDR3 reads TGTGCCAGCAGGGGACAGAACTATGGCTACACCTTC.

This clonotype was seen repeatedly, ten times or more. The V gene is TRBV9, the J gene TRBJ2-3; weak D call: TRBD1 (5 bases). In germline, CDR1 is SGDLS, CDR2 YYNGEE. Trimming shortened V by 3 bases and J by 1 base, and 15 bases separated the two germline ends. The CDR3 sequence is 16 residues long. The CDR3 protein is CASSGLTVAGTDTQYF. CDR3 DNA sequence: TGTGCCAGCAGCGGGCTGACAGTCGCTGGCACAGATACGCAGTATTTT.

This clonotype was detected many times. This chain connects TRBV9 to TRBJ1-6; 7 nucleotides match TRBD1. The CDR3 extends over 16 amino acids. The V gene's germline CDR1 is SGDLS and CDR2 YYNGEE. V trimming: 4 bases; J trimming: 3 bases; junction bases outside the gene matches: 7. CDR3 protein: CASSPPGGNYNSPLHF. CDR3 in DNA: TGTGCCAGCAGCCCCCCAGGGGGTAACTATAATTCACCCCTCCACTTT.

Ten or more counts support this clonotype. This chain connects TRBV9 to TRBJ2-3; TRBD2 aligns across 9 bases. The CDR3 length is 14 residues. Germline V lookup: CDR1 SGDLS, CDR2 YYNGEE. Trimming cost V 3 bases and J 4 bases; bases outside gene matches: 3. The CDR3 is CASSATSGADTQYF. The CDR3 DNA follows: TGTGCCAGCAGCGCGACTAGCGGAGCAGATACGCAGTATTTT. The complete variable domain, with remaining parts taken from reference TRBV9 and TRBJ2-3, reads DSGVTQTPKHLITATGQRVTLRCSPRSGDLSVYWYQQSLDQGLQFLIQYYNGEERAKGNILERFSAQQFPDLHSELNLSSLELGDSALYFCASSATSGADTQYFGPGTRLTVL.

This clonotype was observed at least ten times. The J gene is TRBJ2-1, the V gene TRBV9, with 10 bases that match TRBD2. Trimming cost V 0 bases and J 9 bases; bases outside gene matches: 6. The germline V gene encodes CDR1 SGDLS and CDR2 YYNGEE. This CDR3 has 15 residues. The CDR3 nucleotides are TGTGCCAGCAGCGTAGGGGCTAGCGGGAGTTCTGAGCAGTTCTTC. It is translated as CASSVGASGSSEQFF.

This clonotype showed up just a few times. The chain uses TRBV9 and TRBJ2-2; D remains unclear. Germline V gene sequence: CDR1 SGDLS, CDR2 YYNGEE. V lost 0 bases and J lost 8, with 8 bases in between. This CDR3 contains 13 residues. In DNA form, the CDR3 reads TGTGCCAGCAGCGTAGGGTACCAGGGGGAGCTGTTTTTT. This codes for CASSVGYQGELFF.